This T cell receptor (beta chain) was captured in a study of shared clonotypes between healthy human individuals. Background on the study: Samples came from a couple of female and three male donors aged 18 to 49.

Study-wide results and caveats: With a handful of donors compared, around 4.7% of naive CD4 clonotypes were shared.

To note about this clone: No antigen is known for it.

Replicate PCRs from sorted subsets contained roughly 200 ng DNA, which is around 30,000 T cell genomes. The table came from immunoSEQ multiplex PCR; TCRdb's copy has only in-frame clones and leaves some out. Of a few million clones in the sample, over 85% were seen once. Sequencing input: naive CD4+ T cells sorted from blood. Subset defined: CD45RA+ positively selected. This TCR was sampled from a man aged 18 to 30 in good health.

The chain's CDR3 is CASSPPAGIIYEQYF. Here the CDR3 DNA reads TGTGCCAGCTCACCACCCGCAGGGATCATCTACGAGCAGTACTTC. V gene TRBV18 combines with J gene TRBJ2-5; a possible D gene is TRBD1 (5 bases). The J call is in doubt because the DNA end fits TRBJ2-7 better. Per germline, CDR1 KGHSH and CDR2 LQKENI. The CDR3 extends over 15 amino acids.